What follows are 13 T cell receptor beta chains derived from one specimen sequenced in a study of regulatory T cells in long-lasting Graves disease. Arm-PCR of CDR3 regions and iRepertoire HTBI primers were the basis on which TCR beta libraries were built. Each CDR3 protein gets one entry after TCRdb re-called the multiplex PCR reads with MiXCR. This table holds roughly 500,000 distinct CDR3 sequences, under 25% found once. Time point: persistent/refractory GD, antithyroid drugs over 5 years with positive TRAb. The TCR library was made from RNA that had been extracted from PBMCs in TRIzol. Source: peripheral blood mononuclear cells (PBMCs), taken when the disease was refractory, from a patient treated with antithyroid drugs. These receptors all stem from a female donor with Graves disease.

This clonotype was recorded at least ten times. The chain is built from TRBV28 and TRBJ2-7; TRBD2 aligns across 10 bases. The junction had 18 bases not matched to a gene; V was cut back by 7 bases and J by 3 bases. CDR3 length equals 18 residues. Looked up from germline, CDR1 is MDHEN and CDR2 is SYDVKM. This CDR3 is CASKFLVGGASGGYEQYF. CDR3 in DNA: TGTGCCAGCAAGTTTTTGGTTGGAGGAGCTAGCGGGGGCTACGAGCAGTACTTC. Complete variable domain (other parts from reference TRBV28 and TRBJ2-7): DVKVTQSSRYLVKRTGEKVFLECVQDMDHENMFWYRQDPGLGLRLIYFSYDVKMKEKGDIPEGYSVSREKKERFSLILESASTNQTSMYLCASKFLVGGASGGYEQYFGPGTRLTVT.

This clonotype was detected ten times or more. The V call is TRBV11-1, the J call TRBJ1-2, with unresolved D. The germline V and J ends were trimmed by 1 base and 5 bases, with 17 bases remaining between them. This CDR3 comprises 16 residues. Germline CDR1 reads SGHAT; CDR2 reads FQDESV (reference sequence). CDR3 in DNA: TGTGCCAGCAGCTTAGTATCTCACTCCGTCGGATATGGCTACACCTTC. It specifies CASSLVSHSVGYGYTF.

CDR3 region: CSLTGSEETQYF. The CDR3 DNA follows: TGCAGCTTGACGGGGTCAGAAGAGACCCAGTACTTC. The chain recombines TRBV29-1 with TRBJ2-5; D is perhaps TRBD2 (5 bases). Trimming left V 8 bases short and J 3 bases short, with 13 bases between. Per germline, CDR1 SQVTM and CDR2 ANQGSEA. CDR3 length equals 12 residues.

The rearrangement joins TRBV5-6 to TRBJ1-1; D is ambiguous. The CDR3 has 14 amino acids. The germline CDR1 and CDR2 sequences are SGHDT and YYEEEE. With 1 base removed from V and 1 base from J, the gap between germline ends came to 8 bases. For the CDR3, the DNA is TGTGCCAGCAGCTTGCTTACATCGAACACTGAAGCTTTCTTT. This translates into CASSLLTSNTEAFF. Drawing the rest from reference TRBV5-6 and TRBJ1-1, the complete variable domain is DAGVTQSPTHLIKTRGQQVTLRCSPKSGHDTVSWYQQALGQGPQFIFQYYEEEERQRGNFPDRFSGHQFPNYSSELNVNALLLGDSALYLCASSLLTSNTEAFFGQGTRLTVV.

This clonotype was detected only a few times. The chain is built from TRBV15 and TRBJ1-5, with 7 positions matching TRBD1. In germline, CDR1 is LNHNV, CDR2 YYDKDF (reference sequence). V was clipped by 0 bases and J by 4 bases; unmatched bases: 9. The CDR3 length is 17 residues. Written as DNA, the CDR3 is TGTGCCACCAGCAGAGATTCCGCGACAGGGTTGAATCAGCCCCAGCATTTT. This codes for CATSRDSATGLNQPQHF.

This clonotype was recorded a few times. This chain connects TRBV19 to TRBJ1-5, with D tentatively TRBD1 (5 bases). This CDR3 region has 16 residues. V lost 4 bases and J lost 1, with 14 bases in between. The germline CDR1 and CDR2 sequences are LNHDA and SQIVND (reference sequence). The CDR3: CASSNSGWTSNQPQHF. The CDR3 nucleotides are TGTGCCAGTAGTAACTCAGGGTGGACAAGCAATCAGCCCCAGCATTTT.

The sample holds many counts of this clonotype. The chain is built from TRBV14 and TRBJ2-7; 9 positions match TRBD1. The junction had 4 bases not matched to a gene; V was cut back by 1 base and J by 3 bases. The CDR3 consists of 15 residues. The germline V gene encodes CDR1 SGHDN and CDR2 FVKESK. This CDR3 reads CASSQGQGGFYEQYF. In DNA form, the CDR3 reads TGTGCCAGCAGCCAAGGACAGGGGGGATTCTACGAGCAGTACTTC.

This clonotype was counted at least ten times. V gene TRBV5-1 combines with J gene TRBJ2-2, with D possibly being TRBD1 (5 bases). CDR3 length: 15 amino acids. The germline V and J ends were trimmed by 1 base and 6 bases, with 13 bases remaining between them. Germline V gene sequence: CDR1 SGHRS, CDR2 YFSETQ. Here the CDR3 DNA reads TGCGCCAGCAGCTTGTACCCTCAGGGCGCCGGGGAGCTGTTTTTT. This encodes CASSLYPQGAGELFF.

This clonotype was counted many times. The V and J genes are TRBV6-1 and TRBJ1-2, with TRBD1 identical over 9 bases. The J segment lost 6 bases and the V segment lost 7 bases, leaving 6 bases of the junction unmatched. CDR1 is MNHNS and CDR2 is SASEGT in the germline V gene. This CDR3 has 13 amino acids. CDR3 protein: CASTYRQGDGYTF. CDR3 sequence (DNA): TGTGCCAGCACCTATCGACAGGGGGATGGCTACACCTTC.

This clonotype was seen only a few times. This chain joins TRBV15 and TRBJ1-4; TRBD1 agrees at 7 bases. The junction had 1 base not matched to a gene; V was cut back by 4 bases and J by 5 bases. Germline-derived CDR1 and CDR2 are LNHNV and YYDKDF (reference sequence). The CDR3 contains 13 residues. This CDR3 reads CATSKQGNEKLFF. The CDR3 DNA reads TGTGCCACCAGCAAACAGGGGAATGAAAAACTGTTTTTT.

The chain couples TRBV19 to TRBJ2-5, with TRBD2 as a possible D gene (6 bases). V was clipped by 6 bases and J by 5 bases, with 13 bases between them. CDR3 length: 13 amino acids. Germline CDR1 LNHDA, CDR2 SQIVND (reference sequence). In DNA form, the CDR3 reads TGTGCCAGTAGCCCAACTAGCATGGAGACCCAGTACTTC. Its protein product is CASSPTSMETQYF.

The chain is built from TRBV5-6 and TRBJ1-2, with D possibly being TRBD1 (6 bases). The germline CDR1 and CDR2 sequences are SGHDT and YYEEEE. V lost 3 bases, J lost 6 bases, and 27 bases lay in between. The CDR3 is 18 residues long. Written as DNA, the CDR3 is TGTGCCAGCAGCTGGCGTTCTCGGACAGACTTAAATTTCAATGGCTACACCTTC. As protein: CASSWRSRTDLNFNGYTF.

This clonotype was counted between two and nine times. CDR3 nucleotide sequence: TGCAGCGTTGTTCAAGGAATGGTGACCCAGTACTTC. It is translated as CSVVQGMVTQYF. The V call is TRBV29-1, the J call TRBJ2-5; D gene unclear. V was trimmed by 4 bases and J by 7 bases, leaving 13 bases between them. Germline CDR1 reads SQVTM; CDR2 reads ANQGSEA. This CDR3 spans 12 amino acids.